This TCR beta chain was obtained from a study of cytomegalovirus exposure and HLA in healthy donors. Study-level background: An early data release held 79 million or so unique TCRs from HLA-typed donors.

CDR1 and CDR2 from the germline V gene are MNHEY and SMNVEV (reference sequence). Trimming took 8 bases from V and 8 from J; bases not matched to a gene: 7. CDR3 length: 12 amino acids. The study ran its PCR with 60 Vbeta and 13 Jbeta primers. Clones were sequenced by immunoSEQ multiplex PCR, and TCRdb holds only the in-frame ones, with some missing. The sample records more than 200,000 clones, 75% to 80% being singletons. Source material: PBMCs. This clonotype was sampled from a male donor in good health and CMV-seronegative. The chain links TRBV27 to TRBJ2-3; 7 positions match TRBD1. Written as DNA, the CDR3 is TGTGCCAGCGGGTGGACAGGTCTTACGCAGTATTTT. It encodes CASGWTGLTQYF.